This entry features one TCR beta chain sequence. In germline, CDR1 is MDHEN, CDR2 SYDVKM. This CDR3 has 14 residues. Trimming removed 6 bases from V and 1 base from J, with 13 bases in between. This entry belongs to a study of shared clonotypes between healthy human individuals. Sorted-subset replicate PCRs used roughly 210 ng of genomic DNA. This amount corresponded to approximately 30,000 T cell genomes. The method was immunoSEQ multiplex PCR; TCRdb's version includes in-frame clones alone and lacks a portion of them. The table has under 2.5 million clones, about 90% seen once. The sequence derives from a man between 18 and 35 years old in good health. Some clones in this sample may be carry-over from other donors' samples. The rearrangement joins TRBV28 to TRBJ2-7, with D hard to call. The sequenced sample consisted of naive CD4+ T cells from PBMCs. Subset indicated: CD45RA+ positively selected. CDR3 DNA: TGTGCCAGCAGCCGCCCCCAGGATTCCTACGAGCAGTACTTC. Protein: CASSRPQDSYEQYF. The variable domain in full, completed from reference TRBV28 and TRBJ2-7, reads DVKVTQSSRYLVKRTGEKVFLECVQDMDHENMFWYRQDPGLGLRLIYFSYDVKMKEKGDIPEGYSVSREKKERFSLILESASTNQTSMYLCASSRPQDSYEQYFGPGTRLTVT.